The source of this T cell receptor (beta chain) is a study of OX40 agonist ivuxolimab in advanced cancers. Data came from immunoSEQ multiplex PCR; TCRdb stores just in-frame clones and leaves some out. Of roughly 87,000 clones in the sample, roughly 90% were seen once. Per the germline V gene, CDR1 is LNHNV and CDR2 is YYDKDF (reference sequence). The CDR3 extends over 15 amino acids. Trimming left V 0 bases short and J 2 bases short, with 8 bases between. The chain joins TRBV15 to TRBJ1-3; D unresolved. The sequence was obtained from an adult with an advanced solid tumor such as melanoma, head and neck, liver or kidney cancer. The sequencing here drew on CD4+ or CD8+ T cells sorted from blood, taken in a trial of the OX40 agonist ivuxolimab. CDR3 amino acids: CATSRERAPGNTIYF. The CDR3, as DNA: TGTGCCACCAGCAGAGAAAGGGCGCCTGGAAACACCATATATTTT. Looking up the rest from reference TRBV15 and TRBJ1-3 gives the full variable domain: DAMVIQNPRYQVTQFGKPVTLSCSQTLNHNVMYWYQQKSSQAPKLLFHYYDKDFNNEADTPDNFQSRRPNTSFCFLDIRSPGLGDTAMYLCATSRERAPGNTIYFGEGSWLTVV.